What follows describes a single T cell receptor beta chain. What it recognizes is unknown. Carrying unique molecular identifiers, the cDNA also gained a universal primer site through template switching. TCRdb reanalysed the 5' RACE reads using MiXCR and keeps one entry per CDR3 protein. Among about 720,000 distinct CDR3 sequences, roughly 18% were seen once, and the ten largest hold around 12%. The sample belongs to a study of identical twins. The study, taken as a whole, reports: Among monozygotic twins, out-of-frame TCR alpha sharing exceeded what models predicted.

The sample was also reused in another study, on T cells expressing NK-cell markers. Per that study: Sorted CD3+CD56+NKG2C+, CD3+CD56+NKG2C- and CD3+CD56-NKG2C+ T cells provided the TCR beta repertoires. Clones of NKG2C+ T cells that had expanded were of unclear HCMV specificity.

This receptor was taken from a woman aged 18 to 35 in good health. Sequencing was performed on PBMCs.

The CDR3 region is CASSPHLSQGGHCVNQPQHF. CDR3 bases: TGTGCCAGCAGCCCACACCTCTCACAGGGAGGGCATTGCGTCAATCAGCCCCAGCATTTT. This rearrangement joins TRBV21-1 to TRBJ1-5. TRBV21-1 is reported as a pseudogene. The CDR3 covers 20 residues.